The 8 T cell receptor beta chains below come from one sample, sequenced in a study of PD-L1 blockade in urothelial cancer. TCRdb's table, derived via immunoSEQ multiplex PCR, lists solely in-frame clones and lacks some. The table records tens of thousands of clones, approximately 81% of them present only once. The sample consisted of PBMCs, taken around atezolizumab (anti-PD-L1) treatment. These receptors came from a man between 65 and 85 years old with urothelial cancer.

The count of this clone is one. J is TRBJ1-2 and V is TRBV19; D ambiguous. The V gene's germline CDR1 is LNHDA and CDR2 SQIVND (reference sequence). CDR3 length: 12 residues. Trimming pared 7 bases from V and 7 bases from J, leaving 13 bases between. CDR3 sequence reads: CASTTRGLGYTF. The CDR3 DNA reads as TGTGCCAGTACCACACGGGGTCTTGGCTACACCTTC.

This rearrangement joins TRBV29-1 to TRBJ2-2; 9 bases align to TRBD1. V shed 7 bases, J shed 5 bases, and the junction held 8 bases outside the gene matches. Per germline, CDR1 SQVTM and CDR2 ANQGSEA. CDR3 size: 14 residues. CDR3 bases: TGCAGCGGTTCAACAGGGGGCGGGACCGGGGAGCTGTTTTTT. It encodes CSGSTGGGTGELFF.

The chain joins TRBV10-2 to TRBJ2-7; 10 bases map to TRBD2. Trimming took 5 bases from V and 8 from J; bases not matched to a gene: 21. CDR3 size: 18 residues. From germline, CDR1 is WSHSY and CDR2 SAAADI. The CDR3 DNA is TGCGCCAGCAGTCCCGGACTAGCGGCATACCGGGGGGCCCGACAGCAGTACTTC. Its translation is CASSPGLAAYRGARQQYF.

The V call is TRBV9, the J call TRBJ2-1, with D possibly matching TRBD2 (5 bases). The CDR3 sequence is 16 residues long. Germline CDR1 and CDR2: SGDLS and YYNGEE. Trimming removed 0 bases at V and 7 bases at J, with 17 bases between. The CDR3 is CASSVGGETGTNEQFF. The CDR3 nucleotides are TGTGCCAGCAGCGTAGGGGGAGAGACCGGCACAAATGAGCAGTTCTTC.

This chain joins TRBV4-2 and TRBJ2-7; 7 positions match TRBD2. CDR1 and CDR2 (germline): LGHNA, YNFKEQ. J was trimmed by 2 bases and V by 0 bases; bases with no gene match: 10. This CDR3 is 17 amino acids long. CDR3: CASSQDGLAGSTYEQYF. CDR3 coding DNA: TGTGCCAGCAGCCAAGATGGGTTAGCGGGTTCCACCTACGAGCAGTACTTC.

The chain recombines TRBV5-1 with TRBJ2-3; TRBD2 aligns across 11 bases. Germline CDR1 SGHRS, CDR2 YFSETQ. The CDR3 covers 15 residues. V lost 4 bases, J lost 3 bases, and 4 bases stayed unmatched. The CDR3 nucleotides are TGCGCCAGCAGCCAGACTAGCGGGATAACAGATACGCAGTATTTT. It translates to CASSQTSGITDTQYF.

The chain uses TRBV6-5 and TRBJ2-2; TRBD2 matches at 7 bases. Germline V gives CDR1 MNHEY, CDR2 SVGAGI. V was pared by 2 bases and J by 3 bases, with 3 bases of the junction left unmatched. The length of the CDR3 is 15 residues. The CDR3 loop is CASSYRGVDTGELFF. The CDR3 DNA reads as TGTGCCAGCAGTTACCGGGGGGTGGACACCGGGGAGCTGTTTTTT.

The chain has TRBV5-1 and TRBJ2-1, with 8 bases identical to TRBD2. Looked up from germline, CDR1 is SGHRS and CDR2 is YFSETQ. The V gene end was trimmed by 5 bases and the J gene end by 0 bases; junction bases not matched to a gene: 7. The CDR3 loop spans 16 amino acids. The CDR3 DNA reads as TGCGCCAGCAGTTCGCTAGCGGGCTCCTCCTACAATGAGCAGTTCTTC. The encoded protein is CASSSLAGSSYNEQFF. Combining the CDR3 with reference TRBV5-1 and TRBJ2-1 gives the whole variable domain KAGVTQTPRYLIKTRGQQVTLSCSPISGHRSVSWYQQTPGQGLQFLFEYFSETQRNKGNFPGRFSGRQFSNSRSEMNVSTLELGDSALYLCASSSLAGSSYNEQFFGPGTRLTVL.